These 21 T cell receptor beta chains came from one sample sequenced in a study of blood T cells in healthy people across ages. A second PCR, run for roughly 6 to 11 cycles, used a sample-barcoded 5' primer plus a J-beta primer mix. TCRdb ran MiXCR on the 5' RACE reads and lists one entry per CDR3 protein. The sample includes approximately 1,000,000 distinct CDR3 sequences, more than 30% of them seen just once. Material: blood. The receptors derive from a man aged 18-30 years in good health.

This clonotype has only a few counts. The J gene is TRBJ1-1, the V gene TRBV7-9; D perhaps matches TRBD1 (6 bases). The germline CDR1 and CDR2 sequences are SEHNR and FQNEAQ (reference sequence). The CDR3 spans 14 residues. V lost 1 base and J 5 bases, leaving 11 bases between the germline ends. The CDR3 bases are TGTGCCAGCAGCTTAGTAATAGGGGGGACTGAAGCTTTCTTT. It codes for CASSLVIGGTEAFF.

The table lists this clonotype with a few counts. This rearrangement joins TRBV6-5 to TRBJ2-7; 7 bases agree with TRBD1. Looked up from germline, CDR1 is MNHEY and CDR2 is SVGAGI. The CDR3 runs to 15 residues. V lost 2 bases, J lost 1 base, and 5 bases stayed unmatched. CDR3 DNA sequence: TGTGCCAGCAGTTACACCCACAGGGGTTCCTACGAGCAGTACTTC. Its translation: CASSYTHRGSYEQYF.

The J gene is TRBJ2-2, the V gene TRBV4-3; tentative D call: TRBD2 (5 bases). Trimming removed 3 bases at V and 0 bases at J, with 14 bases between. Germline V gene data show CDR1 as LGHNA and CDR2 as YSLEER. This CDR3 is 17 amino acids long. The CDR3 DNA reads TGCGCCAGCAGCCACGAATTACGGGGTTCGAACACCGGGGAGCTGTTTTTT. This gives the protein CASSHELRGSNTGELFF.

The chain combines TRBV12-3 or TRBV12-4 with TRBJ2-1; 8 bases match TRBD1. The J segment lost 15 bases and the V segment lost 5 bases, leaving 9 bases of the junction unmatched. The CDR3 sequence is 12 residues long. The CDR3 DNA follows: TGTGCCAGCAGTGGGGGACAGGTGAAGCGGTTCTTC. Protein sequence: CASSGGQVKRFF.

This clonotype was seen only once. The chain joins TRBV20-1 to TRBJ2-1; D might be TRBD2 (5 bases). The CDR3 length is 13 residues. Trimming left V 7 bases short and J 4 bases short, with 14 bases between. Per the germline V gene, CDR1 is DFQATT and CDR2 is SNEGSKA (reference sequence). This CDR3 reads CSVEAERYNEQFF. CDR3 nucleotides: TGCAGTGTAGAAGCGGAGAGATACAATGAGCAGTTCTTC.

The V gene is TRBV18, the J gene TRBJ2-2; D perhaps matches TRBD2 (5 bases). The CDR3 is 14 residues long. The V gene lost 2 bases and the J gene lost 7 bases, with 11 bases spanning the gap. Germline loops: CDR1 KGHSH, CDR2 LQKENI. CDR3 region: CASSPEGSNGELFF. CDR3 DNA: TGTGCCAGCTCACCAGAGGGTTCAAACGGGGAGCTGTTTTTT.

There are a few counts of this clonotype. The chain couples TRBV14 to TRBJ2-3, with TRBD2 matching 9 bases. Germline V gene sequence: CDR1 SGHDN, CDR2 FVKESK. The V and J ends lost 1 base and 1 base, in that order; junction bases with no gene match: 3. The CDR3 is 16 amino acids. The CDR3 DNA sequence: TGTGCCAGCAGCCAAGTGACTAGCGGACGCACAGATACGCAGTATTTT. Its translation is CASSQVTSGRTDTQYF. The entire variable domain, with the rest obtained from reference TRBV14 and TRBJ2-3, is as follows: EAGVTQFPSHSVIEKGQTVTLRCDPISGHDNLYWYRRVMGKEIKFLLHFVKESKQDESGMPNNRFLAERTGGTYSTLKVQPAELEDSGVYFCASSQVTSGRTDTQYFGPGTRLTVL.

The chain joins TRBV7-2 to TRBJ2-3, with 9 bases that match TRBD2. The CDR3 spans 17 residues. V dropped 4 bases and J dropped 1; count of bases not matched to a gene: 9. Germline CDR1 is SGHTA and CDR2 is FQGNSA. This chain's CDR3 is CASSYSRLAGGTDTQYF. The CDR3 DNA reads TGTGCCAGCAGCTATAGTCGGTTAGCGGGGGGCACAGATACGCAGTATTTT.

At least ten counts were recorded for this clonotype. The chain joins TRBV7-2 to TRBJ1-5; TRBD1 matches at 9 bases. Trimming cost V 2 bases and J 5 bases; bases outside gene matches: 1. Germline values: CDR1 SGHTA, CDR2 FQGNSA. The CDR3 is made up of 14 amino acids. CDR3 sequence reads: CASSLRQGDQPQHF. The CDR3 DNA sequence: TGTGCCAGCAGCTTAAGACAGGGGGATCAGCCCCAGCATTTT.

This rearrangement joins TRBV29-1 to TRBJ2-2; D remains unclear. The ends were cut back, 1 base at V and 1 base at J, with 10 bases in the middle. CDR1 is SQVTM, CDR2 ANQGSEA, per germline. The CDR3 covers 15 residues. CDR3 coding DNA: TGCAGCGTTGAAGGGGTGATTCTGAACACCGGGGAGCTGTTTTTT. As protein: CSVEGVILNTGELFF.

The chain has TRBV20-1 and TRBJ2-5; 9 nucleotides line up with TRBD2. The CDR3 sequence is 14 residues long. V lost 0 bases and J lost 11; bases outside the gene matches: 10. CDR1 DFQATT and CDR2 SNEGSKA come from the germline V gene (reference sequence). The chain's CDR3 is CSARDSGGRGEQYF. The CDR3 DNA is TGCAGTGCTAGAGATAGCGGGGGCCGAGGGGAGCAGTACTTC.

This sequence joins TRBV11-1 and TRBJ2-2; TRBD1 matches at 8 bases. The CDR3 extends over 13 amino acids. Germline values: CDR1 SGHAT, CDR2 FQDESV (reference sequence). V gave up 3 bases and J gave up 7 bases; unmatched junction bases: 1. The CDR3 sequence is CASSLTGVGELFF. CDR3 nucleotides: TGTGCCAGCAGCTTGACAGGGGTCGGGGAGCTGTTTTTT.

With respect to this clonotype: At one boundary the junction diverges from the germline segment, which might be a read error. V and J are TRBV5-1 and TRBJ2-4, with D uncertain. The CDR3 loop spans 14 amino acids. The germline V gene has CDR1 SGHRS and CDR2 YFSETQ. The CDR3 loop is CAGSLVGAKNIQYF. DNA of the CDR3: TGCGCCGGCAGCTTGGTGGGGGCCAAAAACATTCAGTACTTC. The full variable domain, rest sourced from reference TRBV5-1 and TRBJ2-4, is KAGVTQTPRYLIKTRGQQVTLSCSPISGHRSVSWYQQTPGQGLQFLFEYFSETQRNKGNFPGRFSGRQFSNSRSEMNVSTLELGDSALYLCAGSLVGAKNIQYFGAGTRLSVL.

The table lists this clonotype with a count of one. The V gene is TRBV2, the J gene TRBJ1-4, with 8 bases matching TRBD1. Germline V gene sequence: CDR1 SNHLY, CDR2 FYNNEI. The trim removed 1 base at V and 7 bases at J, leaving 2 bases unmatched. The CDR3 is made up of 14 amino acids. CDR3 sequence (DNA): TGTGCCAGCAGTGAAGGGACAGGGATTGAAAAACTGTTTTTT. It encodes CASSEGTGIEKLFF.

The V gene is TRBV25-1, the J gene TRBJ2-4; 9 bases fit TRBD2. The DNA end favors TRBJ2-7, so the J call may be wrong. The CDR3 is 13 residues long. In germline, CDR1 is MGHDK, CDR2 SYGVNS. CDR3 loop: CASAVAGAYEQYF. Written as DNA, the CDR3 is TGTGCCAGCGCCGTAGCGGGAGCCTACGAGCAGTACTTC.

This clonotype has only a few counts. The chain has TRBV9 and TRBJ1-2; D unresolved. Germline-derived CDR1 and CDR2 are SGDLS and YYNGEE. With 3 bases removed from V and 3 bases from J, the gap between germline ends came to 18 bases. The CDR3 has 16 residues. The chain's CDR3 is CASSDPLPETDYGYTF. The DNA of the CDR3 is TGTGCCAGCAGCGACCCCCTCCCGGAGACCGACTATGGCTACACCTTC.

The chain employs TRBV2 and TRBJ1-5; the D gene is possibly TRBD1 (6 bases). The CDR3 runs 14 residues. Trimming removed 3 bases at V and 7 bases at J, with 13 bases between. Germline V gene lookup returns CDR1 SNHLY and CDR2 FYNNEI. CDR3 sequence: CASSDGGGPQPQHF. The CDR3 DNA is TGTGCCAGCAGTGATGGGGGGGGCCCCCAGCCCCAGCATTTT.

This chain joins TRBV12-3 or TRBV12-4 and TRBJ1-1, with no clear D. The CDR3 sequence is 14 residues long. V gave up 5 bases and J gave up 1 base, with 11 bases separating them. CDR3 nucleotides: TGTGCCAGCAGTGGGGAGACGGAGAACACTGAAGCTTTCTTT. Encoded protein: CASSGETENTEAFF.

This clonotype was counted at least ten times. J is TRBJ1-2 and V is TRBV29-1; D ambiguous. CDR3 size: 12 residues. Germline CDR1 reads SQVTM; CDR2 reads ANQGSEA. Trimming removed 6 bases at V and 5 bases at J, with 13 bases between. CDR3 sequence reads: CSVHGETYGYTF. The CDR3 DNA follows: TGCAGCGTACACGGGGAGACTTATGGCTACACCTTC.

The chain links TRBV9 to TRBJ1-2; the D gene is possibly TRBD1 (6 bases). V was pared by 0 bases and J by 8 bases, with 14 bases between. The CDR3 is 14 amino acids. Germline V gene sequence: CDR1 SGDLS, CDR2 YYNGEE. The CDR3, as DNA: TGTGCCAGCAGCGTAGTGACAGGATCTGGAGGCTACACCTTC. Protein sequence: CASSVVTGSGGYTF. Together with reference TRBV9 and TRBJ1-2, the CDR3 gives the full variable domain: DSGVTQTPKHLITATGQRVTLRCSPRSGDLSVYWYQQSLDQGLQFLIQYYNGEERAKGNILERFSAQQFPDLHSELNLSSLELGDSALYFCASSVVTGSGGYTFGSGTRLTVV.

This clonotype was seen a handful of times. This chain links TRBV12-5 with TRBJ1-2, with 7 bases matching TRBD1. This CDR3 comprises 16 residues. V shed 1 base, J shed 2 bases, and the junction held 7 bases outside the gene matches. Germline lookup yields CDR1 LGHNT and CDR2 FRNRAP. CDR3 DNA sequence: TGTGCTAGTGGTTTGGCCACCGGGACAGTAAACTATGGCTACACCTTC. It is translated as CASGLATGTVNYGYTF. The whole variable domain, remainder taken from reference TRBV12-5 and TRBJ1-2, is DARVTQTPRHKVTEMGQEVTMRCQPILGHNTVFWYRQTMMQGLELLAYFRNRAPLDDSGMPKDRFSAEMPDATLATLKIQPSEPRDSAVYFCASGLATGTVNYGYTFGSGTRLTVV.